The rows below give T cell receptor beta chains drawn from one sample of a study of control samples from healthy donors and cancer patients. TCRdb's table, derived via immunoSEQ multiplex PCR, lists solely in-frame clones and lacks some. The sample shows 120,000 or so clones, about nine tenths of them seen only once. The source material was blood. These receptors were taken from a man in his forties in good health. Both conserved end residues are part of each CDR3. The D gene is left open where the match is weak. Clone size is given for some rows only: seen once, a few or many times, or a class if the clone is expanded.

D | J | size | V | length | DNA | CDR3
- | TRBJ2-3 | few | TRBV5-1 | 14 | TGCGCCAGCAGCTTGAACGCGGCCCGGGATACGCAGTATTTT | CASSLNAARDTQYF
TRBD2 | TRBJ2-3 | - | TRBV7-3 | 15 | TGTGCCAGCAGCTTATTGGCTAGCGGGGGAGGAACGCAGTATTTT | CASSLLASGGGTQYF
- | TRBJ2-1 | once | TRBV29-1 | 12 | TGCAGCGATTCAAATAGGGGGAATGAGCAGTTCTTC | CSDSNRGNEQFF
- | TRBJ2-3 | - | TRBV15 | 17 | TGTGCCACCAGCAGAGATTACGAGTCCTATTCCACAGATACGCAGTATTTT | CATSRDYESYSTDTQYF
- | TRBJ1-5 | - | TRBV10-3 | 14 | TGTGCCATCAGTGAGGGGGGGTCGCGGCAGCCCCAGCATTTT | CAISEGGSRQPQHF
- | TRBJ2-5 | - | TRBV7-2 | 14 | TGTGCCAGCAGCTTAGGCAGCCTCCAAGAGACCCAGTACTTC | CASSLGSLQETQYF
- | TRBJ1-4 | few | TRBV4-3 | 15 | TGCGCCAGCAGCCAAGGATGGGGTCCTACGGAAAAACTGTTTTTT | CASSQGWGPTEKLFF
TRBD2 | TRBJ2-3 | - | TRBV7-9 | 17 | TGTGCCAGCACCAATGGGGCGCTAGCGGGGGGCGGGGATACGCAGTATTTT | CASTNGALAGGGDTQYF
- | TRBJ1-1 | - | TRBV7-9 | 11 | TGTGCCAGCAGCAGGGGAGTTGAAGCTTTCTTT | CASSRGVEAFF
- | TRBJ2-2 | - | TRBV27 | 16 | TGTGCCAGCAGTTTACGCGCCGGACAGCGGAACGGGGAGCTGTTTTTT | CASSLRAGQRNGELFF
TRBD1 | TRBJ2-5 | once | TRBV5-1 | 13 | TGCGCCAGCAGCCGACAGGGACGAGAGACCCAGTACTTC | CASSRQGRETQYF
TRBD2 | TRBJ2-1 | - | TRBV27 | 16 | TGTGCCAGCAGTCCGGTTTCTAGCGGGGGGGCCTATGAGCAGTTCTTC | CASSPVSSGGAYEQFF
TRBD2 | TRBJ2-3 | - | TRBV4-1 | 15 | TGCGCCAGCAACATTCTAGCGGGGAGCACAGATACGCAGTATTTT | CASNILAGSTDTQYF
- | TRBJ1-5 | - | TRBV12-3/TRBV12-4 | 13 | TGTGCCAGCAGTTTAGGGACAGTGAGGCCCCAGCATTTT | CASSLGTVRPQHF
TRBD2 | TRBJ2-7 | - | TRBV7-2 | 13 | TGTGCCAGCAGCTCCATCGGGAGGTACGAGCAGTACTTC | CASSSIGRYEQYF
TRBD2 | TRBJ2-2 | - | TRBV4-2 | 16 | TGTGCCAGCAGCCAAGAGACGGGGGGGCCCACCGGGGAGCTGTTTTTT | CASSQETGGPTGELFF
TRBD2 | TRBJ2-1 | - | TRBV24-1 | 16 | TGTGCCACCAGTGATTTGCGGGGGAGGGATCGGAATGAGCAGTTCTTC | CATSDLRGRDRNEQFF
- | TRBJ2-1 | - | TRBV25-1 | 16 | TGTGCCAGCAGTGAATATGGGGGCGCAGCTTACAATGAGCAGTTCTTC | CASSEYGGAAYNEQFF
- | TRBJ2-6 | - | TRBV7-3 | 15 | TGTGCCAGCAGCTCGGGCTTATCTGGGGCCAACGTCCTGACTTTC | CASSSGLSGANVLTF
TRBD1 | TRBJ1-2 | - | TRBV15 | 16 | TGTGCCACCAGGCCCTATCCGACAGGGGGCTACTATGGCTACACCTTC | CATRPYPTGGYYGYTF
- | TRBJ1-3 | - | TRBV12-3/TRBV12-4 | 13 | TGTGCCAGCAGTTTTAATGGGGAGGACACCATATATTTT | CASSFNGEDTIYF
- | TRBJ2-2 | few | TRBV5-1 | 16 | TGCGCCAGCAGCTTGGTCTTTGGGGCCGCCGGCGGGGAGCTGTTTTTT | CASSLVFGAAGGELFF
- | TRBJ1-1 | - | TRBV5-1 | 11 | TGCGCCAGCAGCTTAAATACAGAAGCTTTCTTT | CASSLNTEAFF
- | TRBJ2-7 | - | TRBV6-5 | 12 | TGTGCCAGCAGAACGGGGGACAGAGAATCGTACTTC | CASRTGDRESYF
- | TRBJ2-3 | few | TRBV7-8 | 16 | TGTGCCAGCAGCCTAAGGGATCTACCCAACACAGATACGCAGTATTTT | CASSLRDLPNTDTQYF
TRBD1 | TRBJ1-1 | - | TRBV7-9 | 14 | TGTGCCAGCAGCTTTGAGGACAGGGTGCGTGAAGCTTTCTTT | CASSFEDRVREAFF
- | TRBJ1-5 | once | TRBV4-1 | 15 | TGCGCCAGCAGCCAAGAGTTTCAGGGGAATCAGCCCCAGCATTTT | CASSQEFQGNQPQHF
TRBD2 | TRBJ2-4 | - | TRBV29-1 | 15 | TGCAGCGTTGTAGGACTAGCGTTAACCAAAAACATTCAGTACTTC | CSVVGLALTKNIQYF
- | TRBJ1-1 | - | TRBV7-8 | 14 | TGTGCCAGCAGCAGAGGGGGTCTAAACACTGAAGCTTTCTTT | CASSRGGLNTEAFF
- | TRBJ1-5 | - | TRBV7-2 | 15 | TGTGCCAGCAGCTTCGCGGGGGGGGGTACCCAGCCCCAGCATTTT | CASSFAGGGTQPQHF
- | TRBJ2-7 | - | TRBV24-1 | 12 | TGTGCCACCAGTGATTCAATTTACGAGCAGTACTTC | CATSDSIYEQYF
- | TRBJ1-1 | - | TRBV7-9 | 12 | TGTGCCAGCAGCCTAGTTGGGGACGGAGCTTTCTTT | CASSLVGDGAFF
- | TRBJ1-3 | - | TRBV7-8 | 14 | TGTGCCAGCAGCTTCAGGTCGTCTGGAAACACCATATATTTT | CASSFRSSGNTIYF
- | TRBJ2-5 | - | TRBV3-1/TRBV3-2 | 15 | TGTGCCAGCAGCCAAGGCCCCCCACGGGGCGGGACCCAGTACTTC | CASSQGPPRGGTQYF
- | TRBJ1-1 | - | TRBV18 | 11 | TGTGCCAGCTCATCAGGGCCTGAAGCTTTCTTT | CASSSGPEAFF
TRBD2 | TRBJ2-5 | - | TRBV2 | 14 | TGTGCCAGCAGTGACTTGGTAGCGGGGGTTACCCAGTACTTC | CASSDLVAGVTQYF
- | TRBJ2-7 | - | TRBV19 | 12 | TGTGCCAGTAGCCCGTACGGTTACGAGCAGTACTTC | CASSPYGYEQYF
TRBD1 | TRBJ1-5 | few | TRBV7-2 | 15 | TGTGCCAGCAGCTTAGTTGCGACAGGGGGACAGCCCCAGCATTTT | CASSLVATGGQPQHF
TRBD1 | TRBJ2-1 | - | TRBV7-8 | 13 | TGTGCCAGCAGCTTGGACAGGGGCCATGAGCAGTTCTTC | CASSLDRGHEQFF
- | TRBJ2-3 | - | TRBV6-6 | 13 | TGTGCCAGCAGTACCTCTACTGCAGATACGCAGTATTTT | CASSTSTADTQYF
TRBD2 | TRBJ2-1 | - | TRBV25-1 | 15 | TGTGCCAGCAGTGGAGGACTAGCTAGGTCCGATGAGCAGTTCTTC | CASSGGLARSDEQFF
- | TRBJ1-2 | few | TRBV7-2 | 14 | TGTGCCAGCAGCCTAATAGGGCAGGGAGTGGGCTACACCTTC | CASSLIGQGVGYTF